What follows are 16 T cell receptor beta chains derived from one specimen sequenced in a study of glioma-infiltrating T cells. TCR alpha and beta CDR3 regions were amplified from RNA using iRepertoire nested multiplex PCR. TCRdb ran MiXCR on the multiplex PCR reads and lists one entry per CDR3 protein. Of about 180,000 distinct CDR3 sequences listed, about 46% are singletons. Sequenced: glioma tissue, nonneoplastic brain tissue, or PBMCs (not recorded which). These receptor sequences come from a human donor with low-grade glioma or glioblastoma, undergoing nonglioma brain surgery, or in good health (not recorded which).

Notes on this clonotype: This may be a read error, as it is one base from a much larger clone. The V call is TRBV4-1, the J call TRBJ2-1; no clear D. Germline V gene data show CDR1 as MGHRA and CDR2 as YSYEKL. With 5 bases removed from V and 8 bases from J, the gap between germline ends came to 10 bases. The CDR3 runs to 12 residues. CDR3: CASSNNSDEQFF. The CDR3 nucleotides read TGCGCCAGCAGCAACAATAGTGATGAGCAGTTCTTC.

Comments on this clonotype: At one end, the junction sequence differs from germline, possibly due to a read error. This chain joins TRBV19 and TRBJ2-1; 9 nucleotides align to TRBD2. Germline lookup yields CDR1 LNHDA and CDR2 SQIVND (reference sequence). This CDR3 is 14 amino acids long. This CDR3 reads CPSRLGGRANEQFF. The CDR3 DNA follows: TGTCCCAGTAGGTTGGGCGGGAGGGCCAATGAGCAGTTCTTC. The full variable domain, completed using reference TRBV19 and TRBJ2-1, is DGGITQSPKYLFRKEGQNVTLSCEQNLNHDAMYWYRQDPGQGLRLIYYSQIVNDFQKGDIAEGYSVSREKKESFPLTVTSAQKNPTAFYLCPSRLGGRANEQFFGPGTRLTVL.

The rearrangement uses TRBV28 and TRBJ1-2, with 8 bases aligning to TRBD1. Trimming took 5 bases from V and 5 from J; bases not matched to a gene: 10. The CDR3 has 15 residues. Per the germline V gene, CDR1 is MDHEN and CDR2 is SYDVKM. The DNA of the CDR3 is TGTGCCAGCAGTCCTGGACAGGGAAAAGGGTATGGCTACACCTTC. This encodes CASSPGQGKGYGYTF.

The CDR3 bases are TGTGTTAGCAGTTCAAGCACCGGGGAGCTGTTTTTT. Amino acids: CVSSSSTGELFF. The chain uses TRBV27 and TRBJ2-2; no clear D gene. Germline CDR1 reads MNHEY; CDR2 reads SMNVEV (reference sequence). CDR3 size: 12 residues.

This clonotype was seen ten or more times. The rearrangement links TRBV27 to TRBJ1-1, with 8 bases aligning to TRBD1. The CDR3 has 14 amino acids. The V and J ends lost 5 bases and 5 bases, in that order; junction bases with no gene match: 7. Germline assignment: CDR1 MNHEY and CDR2 SMNVEV (reference sequence). The CDR3 DNA reads TGTGCCAGCAGTAAAGGGACAGGCGGAACTGAAGCTTTCTTT. Encoded protein: CASSKGTGGTEAFF.

This clonotype was counted a few times. The chain recombines TRBV11-2 with TRBJ2-3; D may correspond to TRBD1 or TRBD2 (6 bases each). The ends were cut back, 1 base at V and 4 bases at J, with 9 bases in the middle. Looked up from germline, CDR1 is SGHAT and CDR2 is FQNNGV. This CDR3 is built from 14 residues. The CDR3 loop reads CASSLVGGSDTQYF. CDR3 in DNA: TGTGCCAGCAGCTTAGTGGGGGGCTCAGATACGCAGTATTTT.

This clonotype has ten or more counts. The rearrangement joins TRBV20-1 to TRBJ2-7, with a possible D match to TRBD2 (6 bases). From germline, CDR1 is DFQATT and CDR2 SNEGSKA (reference sequence). V lost 5 bases and J lost 0, with 14 bases in between. The CDR3 loop spans 14 amino acids. In nucleotides, the CDR3 is TGCAGTGCTCAATCCCGGGAGAGCTCCTACGAGCAGTACTTC. This sequence encodes CSAQSRESSYEQYF.

V usage is TRBV7-2 and J usage is TRBJ1-1; D not resolved. Trimming removed 7 bases at V and 0 bases at J, with 9 bases between. Germline lookup yields CDR1 SGHTA and CDR2 FQGNSA. CDR3 length equals 13 residues. The CDR3 loop is CASKVVVNTEAFF. The CDR3 coding sequence is TGTGCCAGCAAAGTGGTGGTGAACACTGAAGCTTTCTTT.

This chain links TRBV28 with TRBJ2-7; no reliable D call. Germline assignment: CDR1 MDHEN and CDR2 SYDVKM. V gave up 2 bases and J gave up 0 bases, with 11 bases separating them. This CDR3 has 15 residues. DNA of the CDR3: TGTGCCAGCAGTTTAATCTCGGGCGTCTCCTACGAGCAGTACTTC. As protein: CASSLISGVSYEQYF.

This clonotype was seen only once. The chain has TRBV29-1 and TRBJ2-3; TRBD2 aligns across 7 bases. With 1 base clipped from V and 0 bases from J, the junction kept 4 bases outside the gene matches. CDR1 and CDR2 (germline): SQVTM, ANQGSEA. CDR3 length equals 15 residues. CDR3 bases: TGCAGCGTTGAAGGCGGGAGCTCTAGCACAGATACGCAGTATTTT. This gives the protein CSVEGGSSSTDTQYF.

This clonotype was seen many times. The V gene is TRBV7-2, the J gene TRBJ2-2; tentatively, D is TRBD2 (6 bases). This CDR3 spans 14 amino acids. Trimming removed 6 bases from V and 0 bases from J, with 8 bases in between. Germline CDR1 SGHTA, CDR2 FQGNSA. The CDR3 loop reads CASSRDSNTGELFF. CDR3 bases: TGTGCCAGCAGTCGGGACTCGAACACCGGGGAGCTGTTTTTT.

This clonotype was counted many times. This rearrangement joins TRBV12-3 or TRBV12-4 to TRBJ1-1; TRBD1 aligns across 8 bases. The ends lost 6 bases at V and 5 bases at J; junction bases unmatched: 5. This CDR3 comprises 13 residues. The CDR3 protein is CASRGQDVTEAFF. For the CDR3, the DNA is TGTGCCAGCAGGGGACAGGACGTTACTGAAGCTTTCTTT.

This clonotype appeared many times. V is TRBV28 and J is TRBJ2-1; D is unresolved. This CDR3 is 14 amino acids long. Germline CDR1 and CDR2: MDHEN and SYDVKM. V lost 2 bases and J 0 bases, leaving 5 bases between the germline ends. CDR3 coding DNA: TGTGCCAGCAGTTTAGAACGCTCCTACAATGAGCAGTTCTTC. This encodes CASSLERSYNEQFF.

Concerning this clonotype: A read error is possible here, since a much larger clone lies one base away. The genes are TRBV20-1 and TRBJ2-3; no clear D. Trimming removed 5 bases at V and 5 bases at J, with 17 bases between. The CDR3 sequence is 14 residues long. Germline V gene lookup returns CDR1 DFQATT and CDR2 SNEGSKA (reference sequence). The CDR3 protein is CSAGRAPVKDTQYF. DNA for the CDR3: TGCAGTGCTGGCCGGGCCCCGGTGAAAGATACGCAGTATTTT.

The V and J genes are TRBV7-2 and TRBJ2-1; perhaps TRBD2 as D (6 bases). V shed 4 bases and J shed 6 bases, with 16 bases lying between them. The CDR3 runs to 15 residues. Germline V gene sequence: CDR1 SGHTA, CDR2 FQGNSA. CDR3 region: CASSSPGTSLNEQFF. CDR3 bases: TGTGCCAGCAGCTCCCCCGGGACTTCCCTCAATGAGCAGTTCTTC.

As concerns this clonotype: One base away lies a much larger clone, so this may be a sequencing read error. The chain recombines TRBV7-6 with TRBJ2-1; maybe TRBD2 (5 bases). This CDR3 contains 16 residues. Between the trimmed V and J ends, which lost 0 bases and 7 bases, there was a span of 16 bases. Germline values: CDR1 SGHVS, CDR2 FNYEAQ. CDR3 amino acids: CASSLARVPGRNEQFF. The CDR3 bases are TGTGCCAGCAGCTTAGCGAGGGTACCGGGCCGGAATGAGCAGTTCTTC.